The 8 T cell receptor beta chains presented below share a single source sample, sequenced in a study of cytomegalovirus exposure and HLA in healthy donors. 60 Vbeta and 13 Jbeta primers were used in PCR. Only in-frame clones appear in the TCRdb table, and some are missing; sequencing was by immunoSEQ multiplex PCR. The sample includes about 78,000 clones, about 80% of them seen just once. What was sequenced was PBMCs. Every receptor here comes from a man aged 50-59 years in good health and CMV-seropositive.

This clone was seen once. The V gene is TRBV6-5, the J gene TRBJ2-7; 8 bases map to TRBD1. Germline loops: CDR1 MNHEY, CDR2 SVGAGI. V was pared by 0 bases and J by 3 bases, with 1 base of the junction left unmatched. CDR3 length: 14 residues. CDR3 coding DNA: TGTGCCAGCAGTTACTCAGGACAGGGCTACGAGCAGTACTTC. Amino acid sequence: CASSYSGQGYEQYF.

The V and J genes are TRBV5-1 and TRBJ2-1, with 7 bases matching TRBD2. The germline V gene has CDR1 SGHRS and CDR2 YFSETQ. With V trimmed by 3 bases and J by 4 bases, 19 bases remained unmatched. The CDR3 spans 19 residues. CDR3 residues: CASSWTRAGPAGLYNEQFF. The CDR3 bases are TGCGCCAGCAGCTGGACTAGAGCGGGCCCGGCCGGGCTTTACAATGAGCAGTTCTTC.

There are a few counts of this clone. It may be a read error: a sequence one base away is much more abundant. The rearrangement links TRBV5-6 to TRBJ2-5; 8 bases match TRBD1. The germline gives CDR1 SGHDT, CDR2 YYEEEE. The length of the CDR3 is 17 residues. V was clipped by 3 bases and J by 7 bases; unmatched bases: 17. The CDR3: CASSSSTGGFGFGTQYF. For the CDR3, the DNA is TGTGCCAGCAGCTCCTCTACAGGGGGTTTTGGCTTTGGGACCCAGTACTTC.

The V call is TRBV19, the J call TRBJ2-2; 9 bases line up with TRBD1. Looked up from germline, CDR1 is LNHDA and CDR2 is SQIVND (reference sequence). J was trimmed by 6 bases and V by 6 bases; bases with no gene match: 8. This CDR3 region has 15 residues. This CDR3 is CASSPGTGIPGELFF. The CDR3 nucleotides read TGTGCCAGTAGCCCCGGGACAGGGATTCCCGGGGAGCTGTTTTTT.

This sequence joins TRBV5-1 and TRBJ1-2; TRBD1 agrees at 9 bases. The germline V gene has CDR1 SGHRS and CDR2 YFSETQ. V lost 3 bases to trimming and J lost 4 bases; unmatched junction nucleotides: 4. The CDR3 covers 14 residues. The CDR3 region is CASSSTGGAYGYTF. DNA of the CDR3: TGCGCCAGCAGCTCGACAGGGGGGGCCTATGGCTACACCTTC.

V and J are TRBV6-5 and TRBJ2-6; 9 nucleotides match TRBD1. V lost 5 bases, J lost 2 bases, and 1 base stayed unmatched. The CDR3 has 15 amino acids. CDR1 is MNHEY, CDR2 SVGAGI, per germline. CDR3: CASSTGGAGANVLTF. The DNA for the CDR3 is TGTGCCAGCAGTACAGGGGGCGCTGGGGCCAACGTCCTGACTTTC.

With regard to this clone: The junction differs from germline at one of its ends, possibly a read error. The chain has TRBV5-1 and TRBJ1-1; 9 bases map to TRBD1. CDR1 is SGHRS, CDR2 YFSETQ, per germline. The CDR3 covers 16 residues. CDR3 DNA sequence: TGCGCCAGCAGCTTGGCCGGGACAGGGTTGAAGACTGAAGCTTTCTTT. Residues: CASSLAGTGLKTEAFF.

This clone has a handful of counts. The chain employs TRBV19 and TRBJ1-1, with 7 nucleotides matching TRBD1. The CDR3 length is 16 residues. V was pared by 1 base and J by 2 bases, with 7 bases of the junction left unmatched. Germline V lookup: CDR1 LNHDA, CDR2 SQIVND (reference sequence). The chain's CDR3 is CASSIGMTGINTEAFF. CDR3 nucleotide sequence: TGTGCCAGTAGTATAGGGATGACAGGGATCAACACTGAAGCTTTCTTT.